This T cell receptor (beta chain) was obtained from a study of blood T cell repertoires in COVID-19. Study-wide background: Samples representing acute and convalescent COVID-19 were sourced from the United States, Italy and Spain. Nucleic acid was either cDNA or gDNA, and it came from T cells, B-cell-depleted T cells, or PBMCs.

This clone was seen only a few times. The CDR3 has 16 amino acids. Trimming removed 5 bases from V and 6 bases from J; junction bases left unmatched: 14. In germline, CDR1 is SGHNT, CDR2 YYREEE (reference sequence). In the authors' workflow: For nucleated cells, counts were estimated from reference gene primer amplification. The table came from immunoSEQ multiplex PCR; TCRdb's copy has only in-frame clones and leaves some out. V and J calls and clone size are as listed in that table; D and trimming were resolved from the DNA. The data show roughly 100,000 clones, about nine tenths seen once. The chain links TRBV5-4 to TRBJ1-1; TRBD1 matches 9 bases. Sequenced: peripheral blood. The sequence was obtained from a woman in her 50s with COVID-19, enrolled during active disease. In nucleotides, the CDR3 is TGTGCCAGCAGGGGGGTGGGCCGGACAGGGGTCGCTGAAGCTTTCTTT. This encodes CASRGVGRTGVAEAFF.